The T cell receptor beta chain under discussion was sequenced for a study of T cells after yellow fever vaccination. As concerns this clonotype: Its cognate antigen is unknown.

TCRdb reprocessed the 5' RACE reads via MiXCR and lists one record per CDR3 protein. This table has approximately 300,000 distinct CDR3 sequences, 8.5% to 10% appearing once. Study-level findings and limits: The secondary response showed a weaker magnitude and a faster peak, day 5 versus 15. In post-booster samples, most primary-vaccination clones reappeared (about 95% CD4, 70% to 90% CD8). Abundant clonotypes from the bulk population could contaminate FACS-sorted repertoires.

The CDR3 runs to 15 residues. The germline gives CDR1 SGHRS, CDR2 YFSETQ. V lost 2 bases and J lost 4; bases outside the gene matches: 6. The sequence was collected from a man aged 18 to 30 who received the YFV17D yellow fever vaccine. This specimen was PBMCs, taken on the day of the first yellow fever vaccination. The chain carries TRBV5-1 and TRBJ2-1, with 7 bases matching TRBD1. CDR3 coding DNA: TGCGCCAGCAGCTTCCGGGACAGACAATACAATGAGCAGTTCTTC. Protein product: CASSFRDRQYNEQFF.